These 23 T cell receptor beta chains were sequenced from one sample in a study of long-term antiretroviral therapy in people with HIV. Investigators performed immunoSEQ version v3.0 at survey level. Using immunoSEQ multiplex PCR, the repertoire was profiled, and TCRdb retains in-frame clones only, with some absent. The sample has roughly 28,000 clones, just over 90% seen once. Material: unsorted PBMCs, obtained 3.1 years after starting antiretroviral therapy. The receptor source for this set is a man in his late teens or twenties with HIV.

This clone has more than one count but fewer than ten. The V call is TRBV6-1, the J call TRBJ1-3, with D possibly being TRBD1 (5 bases). Trimming stripped 4 bases from V and 0 bases from J, with 16 bases between. CDR1 is MNHNS and CDR2 is SASEGT in the germline V gene. There are 17 residues in the CDR3. The DNA of the CDR3 is TGTGCCAGCAGTGCATCCTCCGAGACAGCCTCTGGAAACACCATATATTTT. Protein product: CASSASSETASGNTIYF.

V and J are TRBV10-3 and TRBJ2-7; 7 bases are a match to TRBD1. V trimming: 10 bases; J trimming: 4 bases; junction bases outside the gene matches: 7. The CDR3 consists of 12 residues. Germline V gene data show CDR1 as ENHRY and CDR2 as SYGVKD. As DNA, the CDR3 is TGTGCCACAAGGGACAGCAGATACGAGCAGTACTTC. This encodes CATRDSRYEQYF.

The rearrangement links TRBV4-3 to TRBJ2-6, with D maybe TRBD1 (6 bases). Germline CDR1 LGHNA, CDR2 YSLEER. This CDR3 comprises 17 residues. Trimming shortened V by 0 bases and J by 2 bases, and 11 bases separated the two germline ends. The CDR3 protein is CASSQDWGQAGANVLTF. CDR3 bases: TGCGCCAGCAGCCAAGATTGGGGGCAAGCTGGGGCCAACGTCCTGACTTTC.

The gene calls are TRBV7-6 and TRBJ1-5; D uncertain. Trimming cost V 5 bases and J 4 bases, with 9 bases left between them. Germline CDR1 SGHVS, CDR2 FNYEAQ. The CDR3 is 13 residues long. The CDR3 loop reads CASSKQSNQPQHF. The CDR3 DNA follows: TGTGCCAGCAGCAAGCAGAGTAATCAGCCCCAGCATTTT.

The gene calls are TRBV19 and TRBJ1-2; D remains ambiguous. The germline gives CDR1 LNHDA, CDR2 SQIVND (reference sequence). This CDR3 has 12 amino acids. V shed 0 bases and J shed 5 bases, with 4 bases lying between them. CDR3 in DNA: TGTGCCAGTAGTATAGACGTATATGGCTACACCTTC. It is translated as CASSIDVYGYTF.

J is TRBJ1-4 and V is TRBV19; D unresolved. Trimming shortened V by 5 bases and J by 6 bases, and 10 bases separated the two germline ends. This CDR3 is built from 13 residues. Germline V CDR1 and CDR2: LNHDA, SQIVND (reference sequence). DNA of the CDR3: TGTGCCAGTAGTGCCTCAAGCGATGAAAAACTGTTTTTT. Translated: CASSASSDEKLFF.

This clone turned up a few times. The rearrangement uses TRBV19 and TRBJ1-2; possible D gene TRBD1, 6 bases. CDR1 LNHDA and CDR2 SQIVND come from the germline V gene (reference sequence). This CDR3 comprises 17 residues. V shed 3 bases and J shed 5 bases, with 22 bases lying between them. CDR3 sequence reads: CASSIILTQGQGYGYTF. DNA for the CDR3: TGTGCCAGTAGTATCATCCTCACACAGGGCCAAGGGTATGGCTACACCTTC.

This clone was seen once. J is TRBJ2-1 and V is TRBV5-4; D possibly corresponds to TRBD2 (6 bases). CDR3 length equals 17 residues. V was shortened by 4 bases and J by 9 bases, with 26 bases between the two germline ends. Germline values: CDR1 SGHNT, CDR2 YYREEE (reference sequence). CDR3 nucleotides: TGTGCCAGCAGCACCCTCTTTAGGCTAGCGAGTGCGAGTGAGCAGTTCTTC. Translating it yields CASSTLFRLASASEQFF.

This chain uses TRBV7-8 with TRBJ1-5; tentative D call: TRBD1 (6 bases). Trimming left V 5 bases short and J 3 bases short, with 14 bases between. Germline loops: CDR1 SGHVS, CDR2 FQNEAQ. CDR3 length: 15 residues. CDR3 sequence reads: CASSPGGQFNQPQHF. Written as DNA, the CDR3 is TGTGCCAGCAGCCCGGGCGGACAGTTCAATCAGCCCCAGCATTTT.

The chain is built from TRBV5-1 and TRBJ1-2; D might be TRBD1 (6 bases). The germline V gene has CDR1 SGHRS and CDR2 YFSETQ. CDR3 length: 13 amino acids. The ends were cut back, 2 bases at V and 4 bases at J, with 9 bases in the middle. The CDR3 DNA is TGCGCCAGCAGCTTAGACAGGACCTATGGCTACACCTTC. Its translation: CASSLDRTYGYTF.

The chain joins TRBV4-3 to TRBJ2-7; D remains ambiguous. Per germline, CDR1 LGHNA and CDR2 YSLEER. This CDR3 has 13 residues. V was trimmed by 4 bases and J by 6 bases, leaving 13 bases between them. The CDR3 protein is CASSPRGAGEQYF. Written as DNA, the CDR3 is TGCGCCAGCAGCCCCCGAGGAGCAGGCGAGCAGTACTTC.

J is TRBJ2-1 and V is TRBV11-1; 9 nucleotides line up with TRBD1. In germline, CDR1 is SGHAT, CDR2 FQDESV (reference sequence). This CDR3 spans 14 amino acids. V gave up 5 bases and J gave up 5 bases; unmatched junction bases: 4. In DNA form, the CDR3 reads TGTGCCAGCAGCCCTGGACAGGGGAACAATGAGCAGTTCTTC. Amino acid sequence: CASSPGQGNNEQFF.

A few counts support this clone. The chain recombines TRBV7-9 with TRBJ1-5, with 9 bases that match TRBD1. The CDR3 has 14 amino acids. CDR1 SEHNR and CDR2 FQNEAQ come from the germline V gene (reference sequence). The trim removed 3 bases at V and 6 bases at J, leaving 3 bases unmatched. The CDR3 region is CASSLGQGPQPQHF. CDR3 sequence (DNA): TGTGCCAGCAGCTTGGGACAGGGCCCTCAGCCCCAGCATTTT.

The V and J genes are TRBV29-1 and TRBJ2-2; 7 nucleotides align to TRBD1. This CDR3 has 13 residues. Germline V gene data show CDR1 as SQVTM and CDR2 as ANQGSEA. V lost 4 bases, J lost 7 bases, and 6 bases stayed unmatched. The CDR3 is CSVAGGISGELFF. The CDR3 region has the DNA TGCAGCGTTGCAGGGGGAATTAGCGGGGAGCTGTTTTTT.

The gene calls are TRBV27 and TRBJ2-7; TRBD1 matches 7 bases. This CDR3 has 14 amino acids. The J segment lost 3 bases and the V segment lost 1 base, leaving 3 bases of the junction unmatched. CDR1 is MNHEY, CDR2 SMNVEV, per germline (reference sequence). CDR3 in amino acids: CASSLWGTDYEQYF. The DNA for the CDR3 is TGTGCCAGCAGTTTATGGGGGACAGACTACGAGCAGTACTTC.

The chain is built from TRBV5-1 and TRBJ1-1; 9 bases line up with TRBD1. The germline CDR1 and CDR2 sequences are SGHRS and YFSETQ. The CDR3 totals 13 residues. The V segment lost 5 bases and the J segment 8 bases; nucleotides outside the gene matches: 7. Written as DNA, the CDR3 is TGCGCCAGCAGTTCTACAGGGGGCACGGAAGCTTTCTTT. This encodes CASSSTGGTEAFF.

V is TRBV7-2 and J is TRBJ2-2; D not resolved. The CDR3 has 16 residues. V lost 2 bases and J 2 bases, leaving 12 bases between the germline ends. CDR1 SGHTA and CDR2 FQGNSA come from the germline V gene. CDR3 sequence reads: CASSLNMRVNTGELFF. The CDR3 bases are TGTGCCAGCAGCTTAAATATGAGAGTAAACACCGGGGAGCTGTTTTTT.

This chain uses TRBV19 with TRBJ2-7; 7 bases are a match to TRBD2. Unmatched junction bases numbered 8, after V lost 3 bases and J lost 6 bases. The CDR3 is 14 residues long. Germline lookup yields CDR1 LNHDA and CDR2 SQIVND (reference sequence). The CDR3 sequence: CASSIGTTFSEQYF. As DNA, the CDR3 is TGTGCCAGTAGTATCGGGACTACTTTCTCCGAGCAGTACTTC. The whole variable domain, remainder taken from reference TRBV19 and TRBJ2-7, is DGGITQSPKYLFRKEGQNVTLSCEQNLNHDAMYWYRQDPGQGLRLIYYSQIVNDFQKGDIAEGYSVSREKKESFPLTVTSAQKNPTAFYLCASSIGTTFSEQYFGPGTRLTVT.

The rearrangement links TRBV14 to TRBJ2-1; D uncertain. Germline loops: CDR1 SGHDN, CDR2 FVKESK. The V and J ends lost 1 base and 9 bases respectively, with 10 bases between them. The CDR3 extends over 13 amino acids. The CDR3 loop is CASSQGRSREQFF. In nucleotides, the CDR3 is TGTGCCAGCAGCCAAGGGCGGAGCCGTGAGCAGTTCTTC. The complete variable domain, with remaining parts taken from reference TRBV14 and TRBJ2-1, reads EAGVTQFPSHSVIEKGQTVTLRCDPISGHDNLYWYRRVMGKEIKFLLHFVKESKQDESGMPNNRFLAERTGGTYSTLKVQPAELEDSGVYFCASSQGRSREQFFGPGTRLTVL.

The rearrangement uses TRBV6-6 and TRBJ2-7; TRBD2 matches at 7 bases. V was clipped by 6 bases and J by 6 bases; unmatched bases: 14. Germline V gene data show CDR1 as MNHNY and CDR2 as SVGAGI (reference sequence). The CDR3 is 15 amino acids. CDR3 DNA sequence: TGTGCCAGCAGCTTGGGTCCGGGACTACGAACCGAGCAGTACTTC. Its protein product is CASSLGPGLRTEQYF.

V is TRBV13 and J is TRBJ2-6; D is unresolved. Germline CDR1 reads PRHDT; CDR2 reads FYEKMQ (reference sequence). This CDR3 has 15 residues. The V gene lost 5 bases and the J gene lost 4 bases, with 12 bases spanning the gap. The CDR3 protein is CASSRNLGGANVLTF. CDR3 in DNA: TGTGCCAGCAGCCGGAACCTGGGGGGGGCCAACGTCCTGACTTTC.

CDR3 loop: CASSSGLPSTDTQYF. As DNA, the CDR3 is TGTGCCAGCAGCTCGGGACTACCGAGCACAGATACGCAGTATTTT. The chain links TRBV7-3 to TRBJ2-3; TRBD2 agrees at 7 bases. The V and J ends lost 4 bases and 0 bases, in that order; junction bases with no gene match: 4. Germline-derived CDR1 and CDR2 are SGHTA and FQGTGA. The CDR3 is 15 residues long.

This rearrangement joins TRBV7-8 to TRBJ2-7; unclear D gene. V shed 1 base and J shed 0 bases, with 13 bases lying between them. The CDR3 is 16 residues long. Looked up from germline, CDR1 is SGHVS and CDR2 is FQNEAQ. The DNA of the CDR3 is TGTGCCAGCAGCTTAGGGAGCTCAGACGGCTCCTACGAGCAGTACTTC. It encodes CASSLGSSDGSYEQYF. Full variable domain (missing parts from reference TRBV7-8 and TRBJ2-7): GAGVSQSPRYKVAKRGQDVALRCDPISGHVSLFWYQQALGQGPEFLTYFQNEAQLDKSGLPSDRFFAERPEGSVSTLKIQRTQQEDSAVYLCASSLGSSDGSYEQYFGPGTRLTVT.